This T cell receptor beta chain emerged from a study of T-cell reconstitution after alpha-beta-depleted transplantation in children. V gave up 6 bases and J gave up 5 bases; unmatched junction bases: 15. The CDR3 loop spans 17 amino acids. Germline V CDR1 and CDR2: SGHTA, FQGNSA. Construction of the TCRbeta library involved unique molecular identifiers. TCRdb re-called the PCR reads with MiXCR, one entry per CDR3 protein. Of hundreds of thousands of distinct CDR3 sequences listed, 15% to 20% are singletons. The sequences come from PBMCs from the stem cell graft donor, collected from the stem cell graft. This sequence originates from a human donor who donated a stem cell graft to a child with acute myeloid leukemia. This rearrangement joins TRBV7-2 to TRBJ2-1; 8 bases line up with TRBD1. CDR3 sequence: CASRSVSGTGLDNEQFF. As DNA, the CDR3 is TGTGCCAGCAGGTCGGTGTCCGGGACAGGATTGGACAATGAGCAGTTCTTC.